The T cell receptor beta chain described here comes from a study of human T cells and chemical hapten exposure. Study at large: Patch tests put 0.01% DPC on the upper back, read at 6 days. General study findings and limits: Against controls, expanded TCRs gave rise to significantly more large CDR3 similarity clusters. Counts of TCRs above 1 in 1000 frequency stayed unchanged with DPC sensitization. Alopecia affecting every donor means their immune response may not match healthy people's.

The germline CDR1 and CDR2 sequences are MDHEN and SYDVKM. The CDR3 has 11 amino acids. Trimming pared 8 bases from V and 5 bases from J, leaving 9 bases between. As to time point: patch test 3, about 24 weeks after DPC sensitization. Treatment described: therapeutic diphenylcyclopropenone sensitization with weekly scalp DPC. As concerns this clonotype: Its cognate antigen is unknown.

TCRdb passed the RACE reads through MiXCR, listing each CDR3 protein once. Of more than 80,000 distinct CDR3 sequences in the sample, 11% are singletons; the top ten hold approximately 3.5%. This chain uses TRBV28 with TRBJ1-1; D not resolved. Sequencing used whole blood, obtained in connection with sensitization to the hapten diphenylcyclopropenone (DPC). The clonotype was recovered from a woman aged 45 to 65 with alopecia areata. Some clones in this sample may be carry-over from other donors' samples. CDR3: CASVLGTEAFF. CDR3 sequence (DNA): TGTGCCAGCGTTTTGGGAACTGAAGCTTTCTTT.